The entry below gives a single T cell receptor beta chain sequence along with its context. CDR1 is MDHEN, CDR2 SYDVKM, per germline. V dropped 1 base and J dropped 4 bases, with 10 bases sitting between them. The CDR3 covers 14 residues. Sequencing used immunoSEQ multiplex PCR; TCRdb keeps in-frame clones, though not all of them. There are tens of thousands of clones in the sample; 90% occur only once, and roughly 5.2% lies in the top ten. This sample is drawn from a study of blood T cell repertoires in COVID-19. Looking at the study overall: Samples taken during acute and convalescent COVID-19 were collected in the United States, Italy and Spain.

This clonotype was sampled from a human donor in a cohort sampled during active COVID-19. The sample taken for sequencing was peripheral blood. The genes are TRBV28 and TRBJ1-1; D not certain. Written as DNA, the CDR3 is TGTGCCAGCAGTTTATCCTTCGGGTTCACTGAAGCTTTCTTT. This encodes CASSLSFGFTEAFF.